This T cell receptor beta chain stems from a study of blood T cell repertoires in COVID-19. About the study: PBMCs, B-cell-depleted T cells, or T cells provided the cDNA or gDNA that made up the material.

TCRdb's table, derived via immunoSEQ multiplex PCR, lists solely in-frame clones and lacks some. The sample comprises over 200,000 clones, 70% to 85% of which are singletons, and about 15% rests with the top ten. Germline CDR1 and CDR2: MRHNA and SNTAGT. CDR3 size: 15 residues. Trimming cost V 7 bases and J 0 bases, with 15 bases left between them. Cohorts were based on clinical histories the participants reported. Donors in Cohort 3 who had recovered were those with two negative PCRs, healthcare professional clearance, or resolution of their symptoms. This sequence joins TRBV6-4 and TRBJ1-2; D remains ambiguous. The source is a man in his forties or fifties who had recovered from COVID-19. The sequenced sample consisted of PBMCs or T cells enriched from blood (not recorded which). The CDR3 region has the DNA TGTGCCAGCACCCAACAGCCAAATACTAACTATGGCTACACCTTC. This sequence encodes CASTQQPNTNYGYTF.